There are a few counts of the clone carrying this TCR beta chain. The antigen remains undetermined. The data were obtained in a study of T cell repertoires in cytomegalovirus infection. Study in general: Well-studied HLA-B-restricted epitopes and recently identified HLA-C-restricted epitopes of CMV were both used in the study. Shared public TCR beta signatures pointed to both CMV infection and a matching HLA type. General study points: CMV carriers having the relevant HLA were flagged by cumulative public TCR beta family frequency. Within the response measured ex vivo, HLA-C-restricted CMV-specific TCR beta clonotypes were dominant.

The junction had 3 bases not matched to a gene; V was cut back by 3 bases and J by 2 bases. This CDR3 is built from 17 residues. The germline CDR1 and CDR2 sequences are MGHRA and YSYEKL. TCRdb itself ran the reads through MiXCR, one entry per CDR3 protein. The sample includes 300,000 to 400,000 distinct CDR3 sequences, 25% of them seen just once. This specimen consisted of cultured PBMCs, obtained from culture after CMV antigen stimulation. The J gene is TRBJ2-1, the V gene TRBV4-1; 14 nucleotides agree with TRBD2. This receptor was taken from a human donor in good health (CMV status not recorded). Some clones in this sample may be carry-over from other donors' samples. CDR3 sequence reads: CASSQTSGRVAYNEQFF. CDR3 nucleotide sequence: TGCGCCAGCAGCCAGACTAGCGGGAGGGTCGCCTACAATGAGCAGTTCTTC.